This T cell receptor (beta chain) was identified during a study of blood T cells in healthy people across ages. Primers used in a second PCR of about 7 to 12 cycles were a sample-barcoded 5' primer and a J-beta primer mix. TCRdb itself ran the 5' RACE reads through MiXCR, one entry per CDR3 protein. The data contain approximately 940,000 distinct CDR3 sequences, roughly 48% of them singletons. J was trimmed by 11 bases and V by 4 bases; bases with no gene match: 12. From germline, CDR1 is LGHDT and CDR2 YNNKEL (reference sequence). The CDR3 totals 15 residues. The V call is TRBV3-1, the J call TRBJ2-5; 11 positions agree with TRBD2. Sequencing used blood. This clonotype originated in a man younger than 45 in good health. The CDR3 DNA sequence: TGTGCCAGCAGCCCTAGCGGGGGGAGAAACAATGAGCAGTACTTC. Protein product: CASSPSGGRNNEQYF.